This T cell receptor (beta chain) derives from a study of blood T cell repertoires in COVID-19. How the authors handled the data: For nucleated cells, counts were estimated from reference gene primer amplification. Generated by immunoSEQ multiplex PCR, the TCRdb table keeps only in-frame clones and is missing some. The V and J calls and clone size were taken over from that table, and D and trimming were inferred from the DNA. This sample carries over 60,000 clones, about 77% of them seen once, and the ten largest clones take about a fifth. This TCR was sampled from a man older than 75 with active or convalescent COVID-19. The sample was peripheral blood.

The CDR3 region is CASSIATSGYNEQFF. The CDR3 DNA follows: TGTGCCAGTAGTATAGCGACTAGCGGATACAATGAGCAGTTCTTC. The rearrangement uses TRBV19 and TRBJ2-1; 9 bases line up with TRBD2. This CDR3 is 15 amino acids long. Germline V gene sequence: CDR1 LNHDA, CDR2 SQIVND (reference sequence). V was clipped by 1 base and J by 4 bases; unmatched bases: 2.